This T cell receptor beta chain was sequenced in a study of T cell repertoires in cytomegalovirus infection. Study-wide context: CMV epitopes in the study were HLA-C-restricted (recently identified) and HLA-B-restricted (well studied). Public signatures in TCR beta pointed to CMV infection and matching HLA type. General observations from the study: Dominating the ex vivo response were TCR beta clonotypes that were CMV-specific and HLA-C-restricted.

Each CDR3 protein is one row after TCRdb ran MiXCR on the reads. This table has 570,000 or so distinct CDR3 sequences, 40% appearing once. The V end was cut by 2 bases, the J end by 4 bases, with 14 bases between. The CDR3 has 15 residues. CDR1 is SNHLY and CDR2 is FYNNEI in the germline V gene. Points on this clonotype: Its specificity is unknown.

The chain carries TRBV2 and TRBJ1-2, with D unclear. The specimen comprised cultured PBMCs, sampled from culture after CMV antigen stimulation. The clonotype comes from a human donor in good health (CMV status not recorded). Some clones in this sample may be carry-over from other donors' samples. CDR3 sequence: CASSELEGLIYGYTF. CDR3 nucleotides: TGTGCCAGCAGTGAATTGGAAGGGTTGATCTATGGCTACACCTTC.